The clone carrying this TCR beta chain was observed many times. A 10-nucleotide random UMI tagged transcripts in template-switch 5'RACE cDNA synthesis. Whenever a sequencing run was performed, it yielded over 180 million TCR-beta sequences from 15-18 subjects. Each CDR3 protein gets one entry after TCRdb re-called the 5' RACE reads with MiXCR. The sample shows approximately 15,000 distinct CDR3 sequences, about a fifth of them seen only once. The CDR3 has 12 residues. Trimming left V 2 bases short and J 13 bases short, with 9 bases between. Germline CDR1 reads SGHTA; CDR2 reads FQGTGA. The entry originates in a study of neurological immune-mediated disorders.

The sequenced sample was PBMCs. The TCR was taken from a man aged 50 or older in good health. V and J are TRBV7-3 and TRBJ1-6; D remains unclear. CDR3 sequence: CASSLPRGPLHF. The CDR3 DNA follows: TGTGCCAGCAGCTTACCCCGGGGTCCCCTCCACTTT.